This T cell receptor (beta chain) was captured by sequencing in a study of blood T cell repertoires in COVID-19 (dated by TCRdb to between 2020 and 2021). A note on the overall study: Samples covering the acute and convalescent phases of COVID-19 were provided by collaborators in the United States, Italy and Spain. The repertoires were released in a freely available public database intended as a resource for research on the immune response to SARS-CoV-2. HLA class I and class II types, where available, came from metadata supplied by the sample provider rather than from assay-based typing. The dataset comprised deeply sampled blood TCRbeta repertoires from subjects exposed to, actively infected with, or recovered from COVID-19. Sample metadata almost always included a de-identified subject ID, COVID-19 status, age in years and sex. The samples were drawn from two sources: the first 160 participants of the ongoing ImmuneRACE study, and 1,254 subjects contributed by 6 global collaborators. The material from the prospective study consisted of cDNA or gDNA derived from T cells, B-cell-depleted T cells, or PBMCs. Broader findings and caveats from the paper: The amount of clinical and demographic metadata varied by source and participant and was provided uncurated.

In the prospective study, participants were about 18 to 95 years old, resided in about 25 geographic areas of the United States, and were enrolled through a virtual design. In the prospective study, cohorts were assigned on the basis of participant-reported clinical history obtained from a screening survey and a study questionnaire. For ImmuneRACE Cohort 3, a participant was defined as recovered based on two consecutive negative NP/OP PCR tests, clearance by a healthcare professional, or resolution of symptoms. Mobile phlebotomists in the prospective study collected whole blood, serum and a nasopharyngeal or oropharyngeal swab from every participant. Additional blood draws and questionnaires over an approximately 2-month period could optionally be provided by prospective study participants. Prospective study blood samples were shipped either frozen or at room temperature before DNA extraction.

On this clone itself: Its antigen remains undetermined. No much larger clone exists at a distance of one base, and base qualities are not known.

Trimming leaves V shorter by 0 bases and J shorter by 3 bases, with the junction holding 12 bases beyond the gene matches. The CDR3, from cysteine to phenylalanine, totals 18 residues. Kept here is only the CDR3 DNA, which spans 54 bases and is read in frame from base 1. CDR1 and CDR2 were assigned from the germline V gene (reference sequence) as LNHDA and SQIVND. TCRbeta CDR3 regions were amplified from genomic DNA using the immunoSEQ Assay, a bias-controlled multiplex PCR. Turning to the authors' computational methods: Nucleated cell counts per sample were estimated from amplification of reference gene primers within the assay. Sequence reads were collapsed and filtered to measure the absolute abundance of every unique TCRbeta CDR3 rearrangement. For each sample, productive Simpson clonality was calculated by taking the square root of Simpson's diversity index across productive rearrangements. Imported from immuneACCESS, the table was reduced by TCRdb to in-frame sequences with V and J called. These copies leave out some clones; in studies compared against another copy, an unresolved V gene accounts for under half, and the cause of the remainder is not known. V, J and clone size are those of that table, while D and trimming were read from the DNA. The sample table shows nearly 200,000 clones, and roughly 90% are seen once. Over 7% of the sample belongs to the ten largest clones.

Rearrangement joined TRBV19 to TRBJ2-7; 9 middle bases align to TRBD1. The sequencing sample was made of PBMCs or T cells enriched from blood (not recorded which). The TCR comes from a woman under 30 who had recovered from COVID-19. CDR3 region: CASSIDGRPTGGYYEQYF. The DNA sequence follows: TGTGCCAGTAGTATAGATGGGAGGCCCACAGGGGGCTACTACGAGCAGTACTTC.